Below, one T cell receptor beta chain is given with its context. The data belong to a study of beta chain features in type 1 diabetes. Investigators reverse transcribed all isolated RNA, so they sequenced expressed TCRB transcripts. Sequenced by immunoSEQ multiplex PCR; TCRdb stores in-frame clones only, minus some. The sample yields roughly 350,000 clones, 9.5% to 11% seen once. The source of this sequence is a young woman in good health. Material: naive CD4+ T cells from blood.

This chain's CDR3 is CASSPPTGTSGQSYEQYF. For the CDR3, the DNA is TGTGCCAGCTCACCACCCACCGGGACTAGCGGGCAATCCTACGAGCAGTACTTC. The chain joins TRBV18 to TRBJ2-7; TRBD2 aligns across 12 bases. Germline V gene lookup returns CDR1 KGHSH and CDR2 LQKENI. The CDR3 runs 18 residues. With 0 bases clipped from V and 1 base from J, the junction kept 7 bases outside the gene matches.